This passage covers 15 T cell receptor beta chains from one sample sequenced in a study of response to subunit inactivated influenza vaccine. MiXCR was run by TCRdb on the RT-PCR reads, yielding one entry per CDR3 protein. The sample lists more than 450,000 distinct CDR3 sequences, around 8% occurring once. Source: PBMCs from blood, taken around 25 months after vaccination. These receptors were collected from a man between 50 and 69 years old who received an inactivated influenza vaccine.

At least ten counts were recorded for this clonotype. This sequence joins TRBV6-2 or TRBV6-3 and TRBJ2-7; D gene unclear. V shed 6 bases and J shed 4 bases, with 7 bases lying between them. The CDR3 contains 11 residues. Germline-derived CDR1 and CDR2 are MNHEY and SVGEGT. CDR3 sequence (DNA): TGTGCCAGCAGCTACCGTTACGAGCAGTACTTC. Its protein product is CASSYRYEQYF.

This clonotype was recorded a few times. The chain joins TRBV2 to TRBJ2-3; 10 bases are shared with TRBD1. From germline, CDR1 is SNHLY and CDR2 FYNNEI. J lost 5 bases, V lost 6 bases, and 8 bases had no gene match. CDR3 size: 15 residues. CDR3 nucleotides: TGTGCCAGCAGAAAAGACAGGGGGCGCATAGATACGCAGTATTTT. Protein: CASRKDRGRIDTQYF.

This clonotype was counted only a few times. Written as DNA, the CDR3 is TGCAGTGCTAGTAACGTAATGAACACTGAAGCTTTCTTT. Residues: CSASNVMNTEAFF. This chain connects TRBV20-1 to TRBJ1-1; no firm D call. The germline V gene has CDR1 DFQATT and CDR2 SNEGSKA (reference sequence). Trimming cost V 3 bases and J 0 bases, with 8 bases left between them. The CDR3 is 13 residues long.

The rearrangement uses TRBV20-1 and TRBJ1-5; D is ambiguous. The CDR3 runs 13 residues. Trimming removed 5 bases at V and 2 bases at J, with 10 bases between. CDR1 and CDR2 (germline): DFQATT, SNEGSKA (reference sequence). The CDR3 protein is CSAGVYGNQPQHF. The CDR3, as DNA: TGCAGTGCTGGGGTCTATGGCAATCAGCCCCAGCATTTT.

This clonotype appeared a few times. V gene TRBV6-2 or TRBV6-3 combines with J gene TRBJ2-7, with unresolved D. The germline V gene encodes CDR1 MNHEY and CDR2 SVGEGT. V was shortened by 5 bases and J by 5 bases, with 10 bases between the two germline ends. The CDR3 sequence is 12 residues long. The CDR3: CASSGRWDEQYF. The CDR3 bases are TGTGCCAGCAGTGGTCGCTGGGACGAGCAGTACTTC.

The chain combines TRBV7-2 with TRBJ1-2; unclear D gene. This CDR3 region has 14 residues. Trimming left V 6 bases short and J 5 bases short, with 16 bases between. Germline CDR1 and CDR2: SGHTA and FQGNSA. CDR3 protein: CASSLSVQLYGYTF. The CDR3 coding sequence is TGTGCCAGCAGTTTAAGTGTACAGTTGTATGGCTACACCTTC.

The chain uses TRBV20-1 and TRBJ2-5, with 7 positions matching TRBD2. The ends lost 2 bases at V and 3 bases at J; junction bases unmatched: 6. Looked up from germline, CDR1 is DFQATT and CDR2 is SNEGSKA (reference sequence). The CDR3 spans 14 residues. CDR3 residues: CSARPLAEEETQYF. In nucleotides, the CDR3 is TGCAGTGCTAGACCCCTAGCGGAAGAAGAGACCCAGTACTTC.

This clonotype has a handful of counts. J is TRBJ2-1 and V is TRBV2; 7 bases match TRBD2. V lost 7 bases to trimming and J lost 7 bases; unmatched junction nucleotides: 7. The V gene's germline CDR1 is SNHLY and CDR2 FYNNEI. There are 13 residues in the CDR3. CDR3 nucleotides: TGTGCCAGCATCAGGACTAGTCGGAATGAGCAGTTCTTC. This sequence encodes CASIRTSRNEQFF.

The chain links TRBV6-5 to TRBJ1-1, with no clear D. V dropped 0 bases and J dropped 0 bases, with 5 bases sitting between them. The germline V gene has CDR1 MNHEY and CDR2 SVGAGI. There are 14 residues in the CDR3. The CDR3 DNA sequence: TGTGCCAGCAGTTACTCGTACGTGAACACTGAAGCTTTCTTT. Translation: CASSYSYVNTEAFF.

In its sample, this clonotype was seen many times. This chain uses TRBV7-2 with TRBJ2-7; the match to TRBD2 covers 8 bases. This CDR3 spans 14 amino acids. Per the germline V gene, CDR1 is SGHTA and CDR2 is FQGNSA. Unmatched junction bases numbered 1, after V lost 2 bases and J lost 1 base. The chain's CDR3 is CASSLIAGSYEQYF. In DNA form, the CDR3 reads TGTGCCAGCAGCTTAATAGCGGGGTCCTACGAGCAGTACTTC.

The chain links TRBV3-1 to TRBJ2-4, with 13 bases identical to TRBD2. CDR1 is LGHDT, CDR2 YNNKEL, per germline (reference sequence). The length of the CDR3 is 18 residues. V gave up 0 bases and J gave up 0 bases; unmatched junction bases: 2. CDR3: CASSQEGTSGIAKNIQYF. The CDR3 bases are TGTGCCAGCAGCCAAGAGGGGACTAGCGGGATAGCCAAAAACATTCAGTACTTC.

This clonotype was seen only a few times. The V and J genes are TRBV27 and TRBJ2-1; no firm D call. The CDR3 contains 14 residues. The germline V and J ends were trimmed by 1 base and 6 bases, with 10 bases remaining between them. The germline gives CDR1 MNHEY, CDR2 SMNVEV (reference sequence). The CDR3 DNA is TGTGCCAGCAGTTTATGGCGCAATTCCAATGAGCAGTTCTTC. Protein sequence: CASSLWRNSNEQFF.

The V gene is TRBV3-1, the J gene TRBJ2-7; possibly TRBD1 for D (5 bases). The V end was cut by 1 base, the J end by 5 bases, with 12 bases between. The CDR3 totals 14 residues. CDR1 LGHDT and CDR2 YNNKEL come from the germline V gene (reference sequence). In nucleotides, the CDR3 is TGTGCCAGCAGCCAAGCCGCCCAGGGTGACGAGCAGTACTTC. The encoded protein is CASSQAAQGDEQYF.

This clonotype was seen many times. The rearrangement joins TRBV6-5 to TRBJ2-1; D is uncertain. The germline V and J ends were trimmed by 2 bases and 5 bases, with 7 bases remaining between them. The germline V gene encodes CDR1 MNHEY and CDR2 SVGAGI. The CDR3 extends over 13 amino acids. The CDR3 DNA reads as TGTGCCAGCAGTTACCTCGGTCACAATGAGCAGTTCTTC. Amino acid sequence: CASSYLGHNEQFF.

CDR3 coding DNA: TGTGCCACCAGTGAAATAGCGGGGGAATACAATGAGCAGTTCTTC. Encoded protein: CATSEIAGEYNEQFF. J is TRBJ2-1 and V is TRBV24-1; 9 bases fit TRBD2. In germline, CDR1 is KGHDR, CDR2 SFDVKD. The CDR3 spans 15 residues. The junction had 4 bases not matched to a gene; V was cut back by 4 bases and J by 4 bases.